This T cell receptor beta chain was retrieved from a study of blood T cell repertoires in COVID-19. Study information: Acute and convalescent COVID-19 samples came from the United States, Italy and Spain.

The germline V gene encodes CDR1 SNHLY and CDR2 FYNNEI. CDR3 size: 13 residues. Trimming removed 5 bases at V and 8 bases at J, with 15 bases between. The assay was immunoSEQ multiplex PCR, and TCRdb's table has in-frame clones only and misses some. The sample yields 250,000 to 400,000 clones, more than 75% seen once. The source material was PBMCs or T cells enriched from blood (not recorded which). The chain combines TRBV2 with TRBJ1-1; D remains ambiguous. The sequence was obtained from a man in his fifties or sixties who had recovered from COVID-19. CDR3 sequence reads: CASSRGQHLEAFF. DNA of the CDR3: TGTGCCAGCAGTCGGGGTCAGCACCTAGAAGCTTTCTTT.